This TCR beta chain comes out of a study of CD8 T cells in Susac syndrome (dated by TCRdb to between 2018 and 2021). In terms of the full investigation: Repertoire sequencing was used to test whether CD8+ T cell activation and differentiation in Susac syndrome was antigen driven. Clonality of the CD8+ T cell repertoire was compared between 11 to 12 healthy donors, about 14 Susac syndrome patients and around 15 multiple sclerosis patients.

RNA was extracted using the RNeasy kit, and roughly 0.45 to 1 microgram was reverse transcribed with random hexamers. TCR beta CDR3 regions were amplified with the immunoSEQ multiplex PCR assay covering 54 Vbeta and 13 Jbeta segments. Bias from PCR amplification was corrected by using a synthetic template baseline for primer optimization and for computational correction. The paper's data handling went like this. Reads were assigned to V, D and J genes according to IMGT and analyzed in immunoSEQ Analyzer, with only productive sequences retained. Clonality was calculated as one minus the Shannon entropy normalized by log2 of the number of productive unique sequences. For each patient and control, public and private clones were evaluated among the 100 most prevalent clones. Susac-specific clones were defined as absent from healthy and MS cohorts, around 1,000 published viral clones and other ImmuneACCESS disease sequences. TCRdb took the public reads, trimmed them with fastp at Q25, ran MiXCR for clone calling and kept in-frame beta chains. Rows are unified per CDR3 protein, each entry keeping the most common DNA and genes. The V and J calls follow TCRdb's processing rather than the paper's. In all, the sample holds 170,000 or so distinct CDR3 sequences, and roughly 96% of those were seen once. Of the sample, less than 0.2% is held by the ten largest clones.

Broader findings and caveats from the paper: The number of individuals in the TCR sequencing and HLA analysis was acknowledged as relatively small.

V is pared back by 5 bases and J by 2 bases, with 12 bases lying between the germline termini. Its CDR3 holds 14 amino acids, cysteine through phenylalanine. The read is trimmed to its CDR3 DNA, 42 bases read in frame from base 1. Remarks on this clonotype: No cognate antigen has been identified for it. The sample holds no much larger clone one base away, and base qualities are not on file.

Peripheral blood CD8+ and CD4+ T cells from healthy donors, Susac syndrome patients and multiple sclerosis patients were profiled using high-throughput TCR beta sequencing. Multiple sclerosis controls were treatment-naive patients with stable or active relapsing-remitting disease fulfilling revised McDonald criteria. Bulk CD8+ and CD4+ T cells were purified by magnetic negative isolation, whereas CD8+ TEMRA cells were enriched by FACS. Blood was collected in EDTA tubes and processed within 24 hours, with PBMCs isolated through density gradient centrifugation. PBMCs intended for TCR sequencing were cryopreserved in liquid nitrogen and thawed later in a water bath at 37 degrees C. A purity of at least 90% was achieved for sorted or isolated CD4+, CD8+ and CD8+ TEMRA cells.

This sequence uses TRBV12-3 or TRBV12-4 and TRBJ2-5, with TRBD2 tentatively as D gene (6 bases match). The TCR sequence derives from a human donor with multiple sclerosis. Specimen: CD8+ T cells from PBMCs. The CDR3 corresponds to CASSRLVLQETQYF. Here is the DNA: TGTGCCAGCAGTCGACTAGTTTTGCAAGAGACCCAGTACTTC.